A single sample is the source of the 6 T cell receptor beta chains below, sequenced in a study of blood T cell repertoires in COVID-19. Sequencing used immunoSEQ multiplex PCR; TCRdb keeps in-frame clones, though not all of them. This sample has a few hundred thousand clones, with roughly 86% found just once. Material for sequencing was peripheral blood. The source of these receptors is a woman in her sixties or seventies with active or convalescent COVID-19.

The CDR3 here is CASSLRGAIGDTQYF. The CDR3 coding sequence is TGTGCCAGCAGCCTTCGCGGGGCCATAGGGGATACGCAGTATTTT. This chain connects TRBV4-2 to TRBJ2-3, with D perhaps TRBD2 (6 bases). Germline loops: CDR1 LGHNA, CDR2 YNFKEQ. The CDR3 contains 15 residues. V lost 4 bases, J lost 6 bases, and 17 bases lay in between.

The gene calls are TRBV11-2 and TRBJ1-3, with D unclear. This CDR3 is built from 15 residues. Trimming left V 1 base short and J 2 bases short, with 9 bases between. CDR1 SGHAT and CDR2 FQNNGV come from the germline V gene. In DNA form, the CDR3 reads TGTGCCAGCAGCTTAGGGGTAGCTACTGGAAACACCATATATTTT. Translating it yields CASSLGVATGNTIYF.

V is TRBV29-1 and J is TRBJ1-1, with D possibly being TRBD1 (5 bases). Trimming took off 4 bases at V and 4 bases at J, with 19 bases between the two ends. The CDR3 spans 15 residues. Germline CDR1 is SQVTM and CDR2 is ANQGSEA. The CDR3 DNA reads TGCAGCGTTGGGGAAGATACGGGACTGATCACTGAAGCTTTCTTT. Its protein product is CSVGEDTGLITEAFF.

V is TRBV7-2 and J is TRBJ1-6; TRBD1 matches 10 bases. The length of the CDR3 is 17 residues. Germline V gene data show CDR1 as SGHTA and CDR2 as FQGNSA. The ends lost 4 bases at V and 6 bases at J; junction bases unmatched: 9. The CDR3: CASSSRTGGSSNSPLHF. CDR3 coding DNA: TGTGCCAGCAGCTCCAGGACAGGGGGTTCATCTAATTCACCCCTCCACTTT.

The rearrangement links TRBV24-1 to TRBJ2-1, with a weak D call TRBD2 (5 bases). Germline V gives CDR1 KGHDR, CDR2 SFDVKD. The CDR3 loop spans 14 amino acids. V gave up 4 bases and J gave up 8 bases, with 14 bases separating them. The CDR3 protein is CATSDLGLIDEQFF. The CDR3, as DNA: TGTGCCACCAGTGACCTTGGACTCATCGATGAGCAGTTCTTC.

The rearrangement links TRBV5-1 to TRBJ1-1; TRBD1 is a possible D gene (5 bases). Germline V CDR1 and CDR2: SGHRS, YFSETQ. The CDR3 contains 15 residues. Trimming took 0 bases from V and 1 from J, leaving 10 bases between them. In DNA, the CDR3 is TGCGCCAGCAGCTTGGTTGTAGGGGCGAACACTGAAGCTTTCTTT. Protein: CASSLVVGANTEAFF.